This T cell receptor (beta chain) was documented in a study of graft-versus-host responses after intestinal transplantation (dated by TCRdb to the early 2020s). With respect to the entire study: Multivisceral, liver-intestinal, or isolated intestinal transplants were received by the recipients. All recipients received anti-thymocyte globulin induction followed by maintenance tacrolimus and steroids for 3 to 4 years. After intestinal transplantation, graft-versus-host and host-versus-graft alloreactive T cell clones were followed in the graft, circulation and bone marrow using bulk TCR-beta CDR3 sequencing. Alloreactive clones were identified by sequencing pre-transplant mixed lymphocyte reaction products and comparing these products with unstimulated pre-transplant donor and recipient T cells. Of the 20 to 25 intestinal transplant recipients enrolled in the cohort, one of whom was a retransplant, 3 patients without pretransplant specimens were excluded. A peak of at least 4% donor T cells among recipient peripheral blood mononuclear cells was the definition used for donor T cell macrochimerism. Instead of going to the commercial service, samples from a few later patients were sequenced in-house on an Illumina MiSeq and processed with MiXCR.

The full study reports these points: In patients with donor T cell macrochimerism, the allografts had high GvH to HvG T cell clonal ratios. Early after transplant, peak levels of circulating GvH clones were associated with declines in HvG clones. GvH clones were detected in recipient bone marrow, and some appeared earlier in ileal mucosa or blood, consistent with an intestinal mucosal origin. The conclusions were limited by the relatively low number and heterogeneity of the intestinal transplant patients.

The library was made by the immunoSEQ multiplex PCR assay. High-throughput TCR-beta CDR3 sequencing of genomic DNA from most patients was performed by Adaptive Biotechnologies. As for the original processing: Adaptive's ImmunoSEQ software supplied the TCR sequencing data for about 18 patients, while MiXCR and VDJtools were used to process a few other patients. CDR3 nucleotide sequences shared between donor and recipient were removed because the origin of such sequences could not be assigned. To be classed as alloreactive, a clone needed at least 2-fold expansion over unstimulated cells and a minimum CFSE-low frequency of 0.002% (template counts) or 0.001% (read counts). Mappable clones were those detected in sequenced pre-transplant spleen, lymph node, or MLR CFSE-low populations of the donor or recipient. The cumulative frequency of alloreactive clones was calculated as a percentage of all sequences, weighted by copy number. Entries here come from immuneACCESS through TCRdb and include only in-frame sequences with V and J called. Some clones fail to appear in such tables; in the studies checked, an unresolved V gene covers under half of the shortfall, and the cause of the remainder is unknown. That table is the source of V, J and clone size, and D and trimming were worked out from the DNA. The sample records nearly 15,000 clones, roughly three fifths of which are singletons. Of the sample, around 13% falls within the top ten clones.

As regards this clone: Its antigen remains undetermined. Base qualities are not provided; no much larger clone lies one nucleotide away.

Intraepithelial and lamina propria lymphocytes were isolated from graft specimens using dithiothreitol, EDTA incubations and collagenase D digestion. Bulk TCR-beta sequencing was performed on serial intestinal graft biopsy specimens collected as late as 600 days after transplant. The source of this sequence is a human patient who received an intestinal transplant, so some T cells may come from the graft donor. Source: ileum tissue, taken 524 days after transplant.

CDR3 loop: CASSPRTGMATNEKLFF. At the DNA level, the sequence is TGCGCCAGCAGCCCTCGGACAGGGATGGCAACTAATGAAAAACTGTTTTTT. The V gene is TRBV4-3 and the J gene is TRBJ1-4; 8 central bases correspond to TRBD1. Relative to germline, V is missing 4 bases and J is missing 0 bases, with 7 bases of the junction outside any gene match. The CDR3 measures 17 amino acids from cysteine to phenylalanine. CDR3 DNA is the only sequence kept; it has 51 bases, read in frame from the first base. The germline V gene supplies CDR1 LGHNA and CDR2 YSLEER.